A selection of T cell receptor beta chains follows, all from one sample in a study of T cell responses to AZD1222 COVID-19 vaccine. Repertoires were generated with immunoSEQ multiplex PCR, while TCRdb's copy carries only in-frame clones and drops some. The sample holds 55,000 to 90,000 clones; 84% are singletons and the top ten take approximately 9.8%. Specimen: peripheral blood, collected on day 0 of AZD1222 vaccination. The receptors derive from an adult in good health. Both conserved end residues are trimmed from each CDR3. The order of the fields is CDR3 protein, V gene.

CDR3aa: ASSQNTEAF
v_gene: TRBV4-1

CDR3aa: ASSDRVGNSPLH
v_gene: TRBV6-1

CDR3aa: SVVPADTDTQY
v_gene: TRBV29-1

CDR3aa: ASSAGQANTYEQY
v_gene: TRBV19

CDR3aa: ASSPGTNQPQH
v_gene: TRBV28

CDR3aa: ASSLQSGTGSYEQY
v_gene: TRBV4-3

CDR3aa: ATQRRQGRDSPLH
v_gene: TRBV10-3

CDR3aa: ASTQDFYGYT
v_gene: TRBV19

CDR3aa: ASSTQGAYNEQF
v_gene: TRBV6-6

CDR3aa: ASSLTVPGQLNEKLF
v_gene: TRBV5-1

CDR3aa: ASSPDRVETQY
v_gene: TRBV6-2/TRBV6-3

CDR3aa: ASSTGLAGVDTQY
v_gene: TRBV7-2

CDR3aa: ASSLQGRSSYNSPLH
v_gene: TRBV7-8

CDR3aa: ATTAQGQGAIYGYT
v_gene: TRBV6-6